The 32 T cell receptor beta chains listed next were all sequenced from one sample in a study of sequential checkpoint blockade in melanoma (dated by TCRdb to between 2018 and 2020). The method behind the library was the immunoSEQ multiplex PCR assay. TCRdb holds this immuneACCESS table with in-frame rearrangements only. Some clones are missing; in checked studies, unresolved V genes explain under half, and the rest has no known cause. This sample has over 10,000 clones in its table, and 74% of those were observed once. About a quarter of the sample is in the top ten clones. Sample treatment or condition, as interpreted from the label and publication: randomized to nivolumab then ipilimumab (arm A) or the reverse (arm B). Specimen: CD8+ T cells sorted from blood (inferred from file names), collected from a patient given nivolumab and ipilimumab in sequence. These receptors were taken from a human donor with melanoma.

The rearrangement uses TRBV19 and TRBJ2-1, with TRBD2 matching over 10 bases. CDR3 length: 15 amino acids. Germline V CDR1 and CDR2: LNHDA, SQIVND (reference sequence). J lost 5 bases, V lost 3 bases, and 4 bases had no gene match. The CDR3 DNA is TGTGCCAGTAGTATCTTAGCGGGGGGCAACAATGAGCAGTTCTTC. Protein sequence: CASSILAGGNNEQFF.

V and J are TRBV19 and TRBJ2-3; perhaps TRBD1 as D (5 bases). Germline V CDR1 and CDR2: LNHDA, SQIVND (reference sequence). The CDR3 runs 15 residues. V lost 1 base and J 3 bases, leaving 11 bases between the germline ends. CDR3 protein: CASSIAPTVTDTQYF. DNA for the CDR3: TGTGCCAGTAGTATAGCCCCGACAGTTACAGATACGCAGTATTTT.

V gene TRBV6-5 combines with J gene TRBJ1-3, with D possibly matching TRBD1 (5 bases). The CDR3 totals 15 residues. Trimming removed 6 bases from V and 4 bases from J, with 16 bases in between. CDR1 and CDR2 from the germline V gene are MNHEY and SVGAGI. The CDR3 protein is CASSRSQGVGNTIYF. The CDR3 nucleotides are TGTGCCAGCAGCCGATCCCAAGGGGTCGGAAACACCATATATTTT.

V usage is TRBV7-9 and J usage is TRBJ2-7; D gene unclear. CDR3 length: 13 amino acids. V gave up 1 base and J gave up 2 bases, with 6 bases separating them. Germline assignment: CDR1 SEHNR and CDR2 FQNEAQ (reference sequence). The CDR3 DNA is TGTGCCAGCAGCTTAGGCAGCGCCTACGAGCAGTACGTC. Translated: CASSLGSAYEQYV.

As for this clone: The same CDR3 arises from other DNA sequences in this sample as well. The chain carries TRBV5-1 and TRBJ1-1; D is unresolved. Germline CDR1 SGHRS, CDR2 YFSETQ. Trimming cost V 0 bases and J 1 base, with 4 bases left between them. This CDR3 is built from 13 residues. The CDR3 nucleotides read TGCGCCAGCAGCTTGGCGGGGAACACTGAAGCTTTCTTT. Residues: CASSLAGNTEAFF.

The chain couples TRBV4-3 to TRBJ1-1, with D maybe TRBD1 (5 bases). Trimming cost V 0 bases and J 0 bases, with 20 bases left between them. Germline CDR1 and CDR2: LGHNA and YSLEER. The CDR3 sequence is 19 residues long. The CDR3 reads CASSQDLPGRGPMNTEAFF. The CDR3 bases are TGCGCCAGCAGCCAAGATTTGCCGGGGAGGGGACCGATGAACACTGAAGCTTTCTTT.

The chain has TRBV27 and TRBJ2-5; weak D call: TRBD2 (5 bases). V lost 11 bases and J 8 bases, leaving 18 bases between the germline ends. CDR3 length equals 12 residues. Germline V lookup: CDR1 MNHEY, CDR2 SMNVEV (reference sequence). CDR3 sequence: CASSGRRKTQYF. CDR3 DNA sequence: TGTGCCTCCAGCGGCAGACGGAAAACCCAGTACTTC.

This sequence joins TRBV4-1 and TRBJ1-4, with TRBD1 as a possible D gene (5 bases). Germline V gives CDR1 MGHRA, CDR2 YSYEKL. The CDR3 is 15 residues long. V was pared by 3 bases and J by 7 bases, with 15 bases between. The CDR3, as DNA: TGCGCCAGCAGCCAGGGTCTGAGGAGGGGTGAAAAACTGTTTTTT. It encodes CASSQGLRRGEKLFF.

This clone was counted a few times. This chain connects TRBV4-2 to TRBJ2-7; 8 bases align to TRBD1. CDR1 and CDR2 (germline): LGHNA, YNFKEQ. V was pared by 4 bases and J by 2 bases, with 7 bases of the junction left unmatched. This CDR3 has 15 residues. The CDR3 is CASSLPGTGPYEQYV. CDR3 coding DNA: TGTGCCAGCAGCCTCCCCGGGACAGGCCCCTACGAGCAGTACGTC.

This clone was counted between two and nine times. This rearrangement joins TRBV4-1 to TRBJ1-5; TRBD1 is a possible D gene (6 bases). Trimming took off 0 bases at V and 2 bases at J, with 11 bases between the two ends. The CDR3 totals 16 residues. The germline V gene encodes CDR1 MGHRA and CDR2 YSYEKL. The CDR3 spells CASSQDSGDGNQPQHF. CDR3 nucleotides: TGCGCCAGCAGCCAAGATTCAGGGGATGGCAATCAGCCCCAGCATTTT.

This clone was counted between two and nine times. The chain joins TRBV9 to TRBJ2-1; D is unresolved. V shed 0 bases and J shed 2 bases, with 9 bases lying between them. This CDR3 region has 15 residues. Germline values: CDR1 SGDLS, CDR2 YYNGEE. CDR3 nucleotide sequence: TGTGCCAGCAGCGTAGGGCTCTCAACCTACAATGAGCAGTTCTTC. Its translation is CASSVGLSTYNEQFF.

The chain uses TRBV15 and TRBJ2-7; D possibly corresponds to TRBD1 (5 bases). CDR1 LNHNV and CDR2 YYDKDF come from the germline V gene (reference sequence). The CDR3 sequence is 13 residues long. V dropped 5 bases and J dropped 0 bases, with 8 bases sitting between them. The CDR3 protein is CATSLDISYEQYV. The CDR3 nucleotides read TGTGCCACCAGCCTGGACATCTCCTACGAGCAGTACGTC.

The chain is built from TRBV6-1 and TRBJ1-2, with 8 bases aligning to TRBD1. The CDR3 spans 17 residues. The trim removed 1 base at V and 5 bases at J, leaving 12 bases unmatched. Germline lookup yields CDR1 MNHNS and CDR2 SASEGT. This CDR3 is CASSEGPIQGGRYGYTF. CDR3 sequence (DNA): TGTGCCAGCAGTGAAGGACCCATACAGGGGGGAAGGTATGGCTACACCTTC.

This clone is a singleton in its sample. The rearrangement joins TRBV6-5 to TRBJ2-7, with unresolved D. V was shortened by 0 bases and J by 6 bases, with 15 bases between the two germline ends. Germline-derived CDR1 and CDR2 are MNHEY and SVGAGI. The length of the CDR3 is 15 residues. CDR3: CASSYSGFDLREQYF. The CDR3 nucleotides are TGTGCCAGCAGTTACTCCGGGTTTGATTTGCGCGAGCAGTACTTC.

The chain couples TRBV9 to TRBJ1-2, with a tentative D call TRBD1 (6 bases). V was pared by 0 bases and J by 2 bases, with 14 bases between. CDR3 length equals 16 residues. The germline CDR1 and CDR2 sequences are SGDLS and YYNGEE. This CDR3 is CASSVAVRGLNYGYTF. As DNA, the CDR3 is TGTGCCAGCAGCGTAGCCGTTAGGGGGTTAAACTATGGCTACACCTTC.

CDR3 coding DNA: TGTGCCAGCACCCCGGGGGGTTATGGCTACACCTTC. Encoded protein: CASTPGGYGYTF. This chain connects TRBV7-8 to TRBJ1-2, with D perhaps matching TRBD1 (5 bases). The CDR3 is 12 amino acids. The V gene lost 7 bases and the J gene lost 5 bases, with 11 bases spanning the gap. The V gene's germline CDR1 is SGHVS and CDR2 FQNEAQ.

This chain uses TRBV9 with TRBJ2-3, with D unresolved. The CDR3 extends over 12 amino acids. Germline CDR1 reads SGDLS; CDR2 reads YYNGEE. Trimming cost V 4 bases and J 2 bases, with 5 bases left between them. The CDR3 DNA reads as TGTGCCAGCAGCACCTACACAGATACGCAGTATTTT. It translates to CASSTYTDTQYF.

The rearrangement uses TRBV5-1 and TRBJ2-2; 8 nucleotides align to TRBD1. V was pared by 1 base and J by 4 bases, with 6 bases of the junction left unmatched. The CDR3 loop spans 16 amino acids. Looked up from germline, CDR1 is SGHRS and CDR2 is YFSETQ. CDR3 coding DNA: TGCGCCAGCAGCTTGATATCAGGGGGCAGCACCGGGGAGCTGTTTTTT. Amino acids: CASSLISGGSTGELFF.

CDR3 coding DNA: TGCAGTGCTAGAGTGACAGGGTACACCTTC. Translation gives CSARVTGYTF. The V gene is TRBV20-1, the J gene TRBJ1-2; 7 bases agree with TRBD1. This CDR3 region has 10 residues. Germline assignment: CDR1 DFQATT and CDR2 SNEGSKA (reference sequence). V was pared by 1 base and J by 11 bases, with 1 base of the junction left unmatched.

This chain uses TRBV29-1 with TRBJ2-7, with D maybe TRBD1 (6 bases). V lost 4 bases to trimming and J lost 6 bases, with 16 bases between them. The CDR3 has 13 residues. Germline CDR1 is SQVTM and CDR2 is ANQGSEA. In nucleotides, the CDR3 is TGCAGCGTTGGACCAGGGGTCCTTGGCGAGCAGTACTTC. It is translated as CSVGPGVLGEQYF.

The rearrangement links TRBV9 to TRBJ2-7, with TRBD2 identical over 7 bases. The J segment lost 1 base and the V segment lost 4 bases, leaving 11 bases of the junction unmatched. The CDR3 contains 16 residues. Germline loops: CDR1 SGDLS, CDR2 YYNGEE. The CDR3 protein is CASSMGRASGSYEQYF. CDR3 coding DNA: TGTGCCAGCAGCATGGGTCGGGCTAGCGGTTCCTACGAGCAGTACTTC.

The V and J genes are TRBV25-1 and TRBJ2-1; 7 nucleotides match TRBD2. Per the germline V gene, CDR1 is MGHDK and CDR2 is SYGVNS. Trimming took 0 bases from V and 8 from J; bases not matched to a gene: 7. CDR3 length: 15 residues. The CDR3 DNA follows: TGTGCCAGCAGTGAATATGGGCAGGGAGGGGATGAGCAGTTCTTC. Amino acid sequence: CASSEYGQGGDEQFF.

J is TRBJ2-7 and V is TRBV6-6; a weak D match, TRBD1 (6 bases). Trimming left V 6 bases short and J 3 bases short, with 15 bases between. Germline V gene lookup returns CDR1 MNHNY and CDR2 SVGAGI (reference sequence). The CDR3 loop spans 14 amino acids. CDR3 bases: TGTGCCAGCAGCCCATTACAGGGTTTCTACGAGCAGTACGTC. This translates into CASSPLQGFYEQYV.

The rearrangement uses TRBV10-2 and TRBJ2-1, with 12 bases fitting TRBD2. Per the germline V gene, CDR1 is WSHSY and CDR2 is SAAADI. V shed 10 bases, J shed 2 bases, and the junction held 3 bases outside the gene matches. The CDR3 is 14 residues long. The CDR3 DNA sequence: TGCGCCACCTGGACTAGCGGGACCTACAATGAGCAGTTCTTC. The encoded protein is CATWTSGTYNEQFF.

This clone was seen only once. This chain links TRBV6-1 with TRBJ2-5; 7 bases fit TRBD1. The J call could be wrong; TRBJ2-7 is a better fit for the DNA end. The CDR3 has 14 residues. Germline V gene data show CDR1 as MNHNS and CDR2 as SASEGT. This CDR3 reads CASSSRRDRGEQYF. In nucleotides, the CDR3 is TGTGCCAGCAGTAGCCGACGGGACAGAGGCGAGCAGTACTTC.

The V call is TRBV7-9, the J call TRBJ2-2, with no clear D. V was shortened by 0 bases and J by 5 bases, with 7 bases between the two germline ends. The CDR3 contains 14 residues. Germline lookup yields CDR1 SEHNR and CDR2 FQNEAQ (reference sequence). In DNA form, the CDR3 reads TGTGCCAGCAGCTTAGCCGCGTTTACCGGGGAGCTGTTTTTT. As protein: CASSLAAFTGELFF.

The chain has TRBV4-1 and TRBJ1-2, with TRBD1 as a possible D gene (6 bases). Germline-derived CDR1 and CDR2 are MGHRA and YSYEKL. V was cut by 0 bases and J by 4 bases, with 12 bases left in between. This CDR3 is built from 15 residues. The DNA of the CDR3 is TGCGCCAGCAGCCAAGAGTGGGGGCCTGGCTATGGCTACACCTTC. Translation: CASSQEWGPGYGYTF.

The CDR3 loop reads CASSPTSGRDTGELFF. In nucleotides, the CDR3 is TGCGCCAGCAGCCCAACTAGCGGGAGAGACACCGGGGAGCTGTTTTTT. This sequence joins TRBV4-1 and TRBJ2-2; 11 bases are shared with TRBD2. The CDR3 is 16 residues long. Germline lookup yields CDR1 MGHRA and CDR2 YSYEKL. Trimming took 4 bases from V and 3 from J; bases not matched to a gene: 4.

The rearrangement links TRBV7-9 to TRBJ1-5; weak D call: TRBD1 (5 bases). The CDR3 has 14 residues. The V gene's germline CDR1 is SEHNR and CDR2 FQNEAQ (reference sequence). Trimming removed 5 bases at V and 8 bases at J, with 16 bases between. CDR3 nucleotide sequence: TGTGCCAGCAGCCTCGGCGGCCTAGGGGAGCCCCAGCATTTT. Residues: CASSLGGLGEPQHF. Using reference TRBV7-9 and TRBJ1-5 for the parts outside the CDR3, the full variable domain is DTGVSQNPRHKITKRGQNVTFRCDPISEHNRLYWYRQTLGQGPEFLTYFQNEAQLEKSRLLSDRFSAERPKGSFSTLEIQRTEQGDSAMYLCASSLGGLGEPQHFGDGTRLSIL.

The chain couples TRBV11-2 to TRBJ2-3, with D possibly being TRBD1 (6 bases). The germline V gene encodes CDR1 SGHAT and CDR2 FQNNGV. Trimming left V 6 bases short and J 1 base short, with 17 bases between. CDR3 size: 16 residues. CDR3 residues: CASSGGPRVRTDTQYF. DNA for the CDR3: TGTGCCAGCAGTGGGGGCCCACGGGTACGCACAGATACGCAGTATTTT. Together with reference TRBV11-2 and TRBJ2-3, the CDR3 gives the full variable domain: EAGVAQSPRYKIIEKRQSVAFWCNPISGHATLYWYQQILGQGPKLLIQFQNNGVVDDSQLPKDRFSAERLKGVDSTLKIQPAKLEDSAVYLCASSGGPRVRTDTQYFGPGTRLTVL.

The V gene is TRBV5-8, the J gene TRBJ2-3; D not certain. CDR3 size: 15 residues. CDR1 and CDR2 from the germline V gene are SGHTS and YDEGEE. V lost 4 bases, J lost 4 bases, and 16 bases lay in between. For the CDR3, the DNA is TGTGCCAGCAGCGACACTCTTTATGGGCCAGATACGCAGTATTTT. Amino acid sequence: CASSDTLYGPDTQYF.

The rearrangement joins TRBV29-1 to TRBJ2-5, with a tentative D call TRBD1 (5 bases). V shed 1 base and J shed 5 bases, with 23 bases lying between them. This CDR3 is 17 amino acids long. Germline V lookup: CDR1 SQVTM, CDR2 ANQGSEA. CDR3 sequence (DNA): TGCAGCGTTGAAGTGACCCGGACACCTAATCTCGTGGAGACCCAGTACTTC. It encodes CSVEVTRTPNLVETQYF.